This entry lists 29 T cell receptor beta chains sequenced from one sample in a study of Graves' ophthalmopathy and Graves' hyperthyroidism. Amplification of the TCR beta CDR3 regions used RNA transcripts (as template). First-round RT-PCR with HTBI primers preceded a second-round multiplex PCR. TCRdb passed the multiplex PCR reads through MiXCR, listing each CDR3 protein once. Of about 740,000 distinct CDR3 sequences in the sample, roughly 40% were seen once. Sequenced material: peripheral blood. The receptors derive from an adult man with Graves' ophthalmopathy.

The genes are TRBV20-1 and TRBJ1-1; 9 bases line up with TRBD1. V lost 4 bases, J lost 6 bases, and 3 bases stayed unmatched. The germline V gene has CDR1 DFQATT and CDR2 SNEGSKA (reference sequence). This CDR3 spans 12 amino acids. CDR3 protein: CSAKGTGPEAFF. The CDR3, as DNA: TGCAGTGCTAAGGGGACAGGGCCTGAAGCTTTCTTT.

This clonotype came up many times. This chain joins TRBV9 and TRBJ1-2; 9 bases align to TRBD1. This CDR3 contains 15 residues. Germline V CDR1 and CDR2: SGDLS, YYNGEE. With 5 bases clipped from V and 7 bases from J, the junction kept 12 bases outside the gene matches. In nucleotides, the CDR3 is TGTGCCAGCAGTTCTCCGGGACAGGGTCTTTTTGGCTACACCTTC. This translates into CASSSPGQGLFGYTF.

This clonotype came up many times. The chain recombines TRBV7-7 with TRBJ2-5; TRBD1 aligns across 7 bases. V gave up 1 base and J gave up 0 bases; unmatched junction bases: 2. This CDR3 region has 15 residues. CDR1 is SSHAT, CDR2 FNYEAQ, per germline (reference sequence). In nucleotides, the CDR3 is TGTGCCAGCAGCTTAGGACAGGGCTACCAAGAGACCCAGTACTTC. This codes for CASSLGQGYQETQYF.

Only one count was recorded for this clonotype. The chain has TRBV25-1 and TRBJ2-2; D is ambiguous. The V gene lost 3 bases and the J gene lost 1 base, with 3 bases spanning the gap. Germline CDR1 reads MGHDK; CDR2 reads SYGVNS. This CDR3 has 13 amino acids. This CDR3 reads CASSEVNTGELFF. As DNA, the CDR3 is TGTGCCAGCAGTGAGGTGAACACCGGGGAGCTGTTTTTT.

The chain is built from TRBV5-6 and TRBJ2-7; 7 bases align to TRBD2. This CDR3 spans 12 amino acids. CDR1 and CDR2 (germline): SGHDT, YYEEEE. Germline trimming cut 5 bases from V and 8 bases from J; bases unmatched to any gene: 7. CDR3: CASSLLRGKQYF. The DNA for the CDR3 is TGTGCCAGCAGTCTTTTGCGGGGGAAGCAGTACTTC.

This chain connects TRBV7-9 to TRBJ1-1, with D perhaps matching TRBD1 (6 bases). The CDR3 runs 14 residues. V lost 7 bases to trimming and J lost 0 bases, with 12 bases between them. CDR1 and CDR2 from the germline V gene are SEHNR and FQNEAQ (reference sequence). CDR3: CASTAGAMNTEAFF. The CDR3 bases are TGTGCCAGCACCGCAGGGGCTATGAACACTGAAGCTTTCTTT.

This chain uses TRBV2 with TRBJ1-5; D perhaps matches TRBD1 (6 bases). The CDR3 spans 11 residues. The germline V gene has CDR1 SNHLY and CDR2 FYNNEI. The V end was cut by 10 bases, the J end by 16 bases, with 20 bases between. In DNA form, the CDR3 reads TGTGCCAACGTAAGGGGGGGATCGGGACATTTT. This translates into CANVRGGSGHF.

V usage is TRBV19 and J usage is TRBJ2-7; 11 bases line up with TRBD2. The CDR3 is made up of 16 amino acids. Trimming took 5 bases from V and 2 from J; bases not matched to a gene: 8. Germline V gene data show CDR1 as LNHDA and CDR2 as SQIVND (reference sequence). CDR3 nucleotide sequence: TGTGCCAGTAGTCCTAGCGGGGGGCACCTCCCCTACGAGCAGTACTTC. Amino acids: CASSPSGGHLPYEQYF. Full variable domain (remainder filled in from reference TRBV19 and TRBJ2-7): DGGITQSPKYLFRKEGQNVTLSCEQNLNHDAMYWYRQDPGQGLRLIYYSQIVNDFQKGDIAEGYSVSREKKESFPLTVTSAQKNPTAFYLCASSPSGGHLPYEQYFGPGTRLTVT.

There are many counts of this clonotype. The CDR3 DNA follows: TGTGCCATCAGGTTAGACACGAATCAGCCCCAGCATTTT. This sequence encodes CAIRLDTNQPQHF. This chain uses TRBV10-3 with TRBJ1-5; D is uncertain. V lost 6 bases and J 4 bases, leaving 10 bases between the germline ends. The CDR3 runs to 13 residues. Germline V gives CDR1 ENHRY, CDR2 SYGVKD.

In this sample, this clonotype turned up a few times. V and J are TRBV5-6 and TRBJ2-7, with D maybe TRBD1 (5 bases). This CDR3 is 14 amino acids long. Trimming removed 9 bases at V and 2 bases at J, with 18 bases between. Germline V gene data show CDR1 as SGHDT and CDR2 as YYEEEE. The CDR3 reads CATRTRTSAYEQYF. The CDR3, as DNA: TGTGCCACCCGAACTCGGACATCGGCCTACGAGCAGTACTTC.

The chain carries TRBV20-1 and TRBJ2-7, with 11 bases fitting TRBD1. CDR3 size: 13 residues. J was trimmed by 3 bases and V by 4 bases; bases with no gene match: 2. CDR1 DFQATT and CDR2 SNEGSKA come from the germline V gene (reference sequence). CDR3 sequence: CSATGQGDYEQYF. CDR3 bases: TGCAGTGCTACGGGACAGGGGGACTACGAGCAGTACTTC.

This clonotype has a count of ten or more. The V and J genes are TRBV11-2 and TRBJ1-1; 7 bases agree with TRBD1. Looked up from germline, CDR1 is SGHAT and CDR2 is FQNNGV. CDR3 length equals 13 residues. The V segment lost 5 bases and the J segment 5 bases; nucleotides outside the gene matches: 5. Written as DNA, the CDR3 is TGTGCCAGCAGCAAGGGGGCAAGGACTGAAGCTTTCTTT. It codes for CASSKGARTEAFF.

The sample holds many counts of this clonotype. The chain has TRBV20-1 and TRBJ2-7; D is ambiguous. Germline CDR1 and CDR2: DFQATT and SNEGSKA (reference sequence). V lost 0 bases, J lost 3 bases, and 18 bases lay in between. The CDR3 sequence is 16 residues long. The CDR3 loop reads CSARDDDVVVRYEQYF. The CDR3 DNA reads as TGCAGTGCTAGAGATGATGACGTTGTCGTACGCTACGAGCAGTACTTC.

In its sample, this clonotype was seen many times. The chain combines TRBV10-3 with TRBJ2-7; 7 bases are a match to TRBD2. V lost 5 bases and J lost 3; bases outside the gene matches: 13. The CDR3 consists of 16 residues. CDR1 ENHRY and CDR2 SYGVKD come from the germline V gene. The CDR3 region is CAISSGEGGLGYEQYF. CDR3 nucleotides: TGTGCCATCAGTTCCGGAGAGGGTGGACTAGGCTACGAGCAGTACTTC.

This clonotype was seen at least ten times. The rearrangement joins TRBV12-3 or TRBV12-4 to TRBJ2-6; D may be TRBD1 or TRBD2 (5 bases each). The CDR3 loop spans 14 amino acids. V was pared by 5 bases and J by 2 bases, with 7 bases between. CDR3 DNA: TGTGCCAGCAGTGGGGACGCTGGGGCCAACGTCCTGACTTTC. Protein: CASSGDAGANVLTF.

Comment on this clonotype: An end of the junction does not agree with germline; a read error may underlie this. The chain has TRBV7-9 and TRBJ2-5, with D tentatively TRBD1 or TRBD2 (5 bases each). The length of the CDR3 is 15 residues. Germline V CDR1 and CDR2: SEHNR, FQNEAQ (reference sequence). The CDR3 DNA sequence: TGTGCTAGCAACCTCCGGGGCCGCGGGCAGGGGACCCAGTACTTC. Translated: CASNLRGRGQGTQYF.

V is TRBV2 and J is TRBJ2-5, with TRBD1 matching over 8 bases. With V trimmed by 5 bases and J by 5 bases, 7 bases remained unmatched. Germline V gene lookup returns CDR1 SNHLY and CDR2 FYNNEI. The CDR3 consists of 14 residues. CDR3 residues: CASSWTGRRETQYF. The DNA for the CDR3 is TGTGCCAGCAGTTGGACAGGGAGGAGGGAGACCCAGTACTTC.

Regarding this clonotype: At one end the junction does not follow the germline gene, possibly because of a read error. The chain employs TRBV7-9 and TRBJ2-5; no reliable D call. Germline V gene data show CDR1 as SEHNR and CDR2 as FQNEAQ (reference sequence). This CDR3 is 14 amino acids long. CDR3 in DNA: TGCGCCAGCAGCCCTGACCGCGCATGGGAGACCCAGTACTTC. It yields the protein CASSPDRAWETQYF.

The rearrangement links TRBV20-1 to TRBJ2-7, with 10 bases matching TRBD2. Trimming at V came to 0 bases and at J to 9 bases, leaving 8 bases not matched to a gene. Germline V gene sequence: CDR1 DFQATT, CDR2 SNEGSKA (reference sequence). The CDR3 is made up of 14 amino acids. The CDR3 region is CSARDLTSGQRQYF. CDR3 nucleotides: TGCAGTGCTAGAGATCTGACTAGCGGGCAAAGGCAGTACTTC.

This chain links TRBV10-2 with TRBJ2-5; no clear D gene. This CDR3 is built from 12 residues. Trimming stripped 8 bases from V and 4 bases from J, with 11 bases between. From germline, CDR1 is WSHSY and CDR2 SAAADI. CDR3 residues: CASGEGGETQYF. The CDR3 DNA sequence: TGCGCCAGCGGGGAAGGTGGAGAGACCCAGTACTTC.

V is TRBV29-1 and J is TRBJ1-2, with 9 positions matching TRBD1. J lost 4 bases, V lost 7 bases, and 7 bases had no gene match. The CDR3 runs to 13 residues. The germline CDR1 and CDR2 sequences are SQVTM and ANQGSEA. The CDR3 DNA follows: TGCAGCGCTAAACAGGGGGCCGGCTATGGCTACACCTTC. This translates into CSAKQGAGYGYTF.

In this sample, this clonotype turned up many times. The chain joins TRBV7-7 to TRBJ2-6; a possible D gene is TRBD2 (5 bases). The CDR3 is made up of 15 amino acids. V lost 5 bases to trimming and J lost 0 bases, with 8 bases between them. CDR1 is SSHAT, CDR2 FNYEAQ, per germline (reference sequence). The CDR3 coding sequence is TGTGCCAGCAGCCCCGGACTCTCTGGGGCCAACGTCCTGACTTTC. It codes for CASSPGLSGANVLTF.

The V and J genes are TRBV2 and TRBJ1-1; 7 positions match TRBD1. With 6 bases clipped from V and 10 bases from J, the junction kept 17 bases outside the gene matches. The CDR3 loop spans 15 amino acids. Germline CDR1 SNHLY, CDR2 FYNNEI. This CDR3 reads CASRETGQGSYGAFF. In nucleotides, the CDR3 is TGTGCCAGCAGAGAGACAGGGCAGGGTAGTTACGGAGCTTTCTTT.

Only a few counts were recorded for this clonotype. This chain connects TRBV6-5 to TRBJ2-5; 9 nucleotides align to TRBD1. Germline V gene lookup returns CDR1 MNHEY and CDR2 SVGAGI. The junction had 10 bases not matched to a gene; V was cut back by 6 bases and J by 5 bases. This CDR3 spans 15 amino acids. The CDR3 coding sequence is TGTGCCAGCAGAGCTGGAGGGACAGGGCAGGAGACCCAGTACTTC. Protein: CASRAGGTGQETQYF.

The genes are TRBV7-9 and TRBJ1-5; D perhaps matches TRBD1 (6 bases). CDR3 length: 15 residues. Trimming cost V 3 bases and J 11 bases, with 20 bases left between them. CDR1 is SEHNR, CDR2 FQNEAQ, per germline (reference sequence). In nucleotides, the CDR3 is TGTGCCAGCAGCTTTGGAGGCAGGGGTTGGCAGACCCAGCATTTT. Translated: CASSFGGRGWQTQHF.

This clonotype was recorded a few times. CDR3 region: CAIRGNPSGDTIYF. The CDR3 region has the DNA TGTGCCATAAGGGGAAACCCCTCCGGGGACACCATATATTTT. V is TRBV10-3 and J is TRBJ1-3, with a tentative D call TRBD1 (5 bases). Germline V gene data show CDR1 as ENHRY and CDR2 as SYGVKD. Trimming took off 9 bases at V and 8 bases at J, with 20 bases between the two ends. This CDR3 is 14 amino acids long.

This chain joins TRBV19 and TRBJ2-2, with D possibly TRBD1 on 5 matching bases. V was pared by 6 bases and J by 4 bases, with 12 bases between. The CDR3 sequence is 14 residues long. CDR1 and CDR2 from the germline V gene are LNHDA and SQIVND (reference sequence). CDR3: CASSRTWATGELFF. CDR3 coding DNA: TGTGCCAGTAGCAGGACATGGGCCACCGGGGAGCTGTTTTTT.

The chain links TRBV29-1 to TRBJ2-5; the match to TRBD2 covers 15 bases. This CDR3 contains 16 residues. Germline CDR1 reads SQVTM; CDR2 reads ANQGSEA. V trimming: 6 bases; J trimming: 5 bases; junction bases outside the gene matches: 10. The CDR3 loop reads CSVRTSGGANGETQYF. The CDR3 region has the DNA TGCAGCGTGAGGACTAGCGGGGGGGCCAACGGGGAGACCCAGTACTTC.

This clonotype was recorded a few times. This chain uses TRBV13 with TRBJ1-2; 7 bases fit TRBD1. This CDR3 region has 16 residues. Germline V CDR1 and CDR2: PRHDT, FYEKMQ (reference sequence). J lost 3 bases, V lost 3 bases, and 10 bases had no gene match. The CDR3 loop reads CASSLTGTESYYGYTF. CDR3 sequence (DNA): TGTGCCAGCAGCTTGACCGGGACAGAGAGTTACTATGGCTACACCTTC.